The 5 T cell receptor beta chains given below trace back to one sample, sequenced in a study of OX40 agonist ivuxolimab in advanced cancers. Measured with immunoSEQ multiplex PCR; TCRdb has only the in-frame clones, and not every one. Of tens of thousands of clones in the sample, around 90% were seen once. This specimen was CD4+ or CD8+ T cells sorted from blood, taken in a trial of the OX40 agonist ivuxolimab. The receptors were gathered from an adult with an advanced solid tumor such as melanoma, head and neck, liver or kidney cancer.

The rearrangement joins TRBV10-3 to TRBJ2-7, with 7 nucleotides matching TRBD1. Germline assignment: CDR1 ENHRY and CDR2 SYGVKD. CDR3 size: 12 residues. Losses at the gene ends were 10 bases for V and 3 bases for J; bases not matched to a gene: 6. The CDR3 sequence is CATKGAVYEQYF. The CDR3 DNA reads TGTGCCACTAAGGGGGCTGTCTACGAGCAGTACTTC.

This clone was seen more than once but under ten times. This chain connects TRBV28 to TRBJ2-3; possibly TRBD2 for D (5 bases). Deletions cut 7 bases from V and 7 bases from J, with 9 bases between. Germline loops: CDR1 MDHEN, CDR2 SYDVKM. The CDR3 has 11 amino acids. DNA for the CDR3: TGTGCCAGCACCCCGGGAAATACGCAGTATTTT. The encoded protein is CASTPGNTQYF.

The rearrangement links TRBV19 to TRBJ2-5; D may correspond to TRBD1 or TRBD2 (7 bases each). This CDR3 contains 14 residues. Germline values: CDR1 LNHDA, CDR2 SQIVND (reference sequence). V was clipped by 5 bases and J by 9 bases, with 19 bases between them. Written as DNA, the CDR3 is TGTGCCAGTAGTCCCCGGGGGGAGGGGGCGGCCCAGTACTTC. Protein: CASSPRGEGAAQYF.

J is TRBJ2-1 and V is TRBV28; 8 positions agree with TRBD2. The CDR3 spans 16 residues. Germline trimming cut 4 bases from V and 7 bases from J; bases unmatched to any gene: 12. Germline V gene data show CDR1 as MDHEN and CDR2 as SYDVKM. CDR3 amino acids: CASSSPLGRGENEQFF. The CDR3 region has the DNA TGTGCCAGCAGTTCCCCCCTTGGGCGGGGGGAGAATGAGCAGTTCTTC.

The chain uses TRBV14 and TRBJ1-2; D unclear. Germline CDR1 is SGHDN and CDR2 is FVKESK. Trimming cost V 1 base and J 8 bases, with 8 bases left between them. This CDR3 is built from 12 residues. This chain's CDR3 is CASSQGIAGYTF. The CDR3 DNA reads TGTGCCAGCAGCCAAGGTATAGCCGGCTACACCTTC.